A selection of T cell receptor beta chains follows, all from one sample in a study of blood T cell repertoires in COVID-19. Profiling relied on immunoSEQ multiplex PCR, and the TCRdb table lists in-frame clones only, not all of them. The data show roughly 390,000 clones, more than 70% seen once. The sequenced sample consisted of peripheral blood. The receptors come from a woman aged 25 to 45 with COVID-19, enrolled during active disease. The CDR3 runs from the conserved cysteine through the conserved F or W. D genes are given only for firm matches. The listing skips clone size in some rows; elsewhere it reads once, few, many or a size class.

d_call j_call v_call clone_size cdr3_nt cdr3_aa
NA TRBJ2-7 TRBV7-2 NA TGTGCCAGCAGCTTAATCCCCACCTACGAGCAGTACTTC CASSLIPTYEQYF
NA TRBJ2-1 TRBV5-4 NA TGTGCCAGCAGCTTGGTCGGGAGCACCTACAATGAGCAGTTCTTC CASSLVGSTYNEQFF
TRBD2 TRBJ2-1 TRBV7-9 NA TGTGCCAGCAGCCCAAGAGGGACTAGCGGGAGGAATGAGCAGTTCTTC CASSPRGTSGRNEQFF
NA TRBJ2-2 TRBV19 NA TGTGCCAGTAGTATAACAGCGAACACCGGGGAGCTGTTTTTT CASSITANTGELFF
NA TRBJ1-2 TRBV27 NA TGTGCCAGCAGTTCAGCCCCGCCAGGGGTAAACTATGGCTACACCTTC CASSSAPPGVNYGYTF
NA TRBJ1-2 TRBV6-2/TRBV6-3 NA TGTGCCAGCAGTTACTCGAATCGGGGAAGACTTGGAGCTAACTATGGCTACACCTTC CASSYSNRGRLGANYGYTF
TRBD2 TRBJ2-5 TRBV28 NA TGTGCCAGCAGTTTATGGGCGGGAGCCGAAGAGACCCAGTACTTC CASSLWAGAEETQYF
TRBD2 TRBJ2-7 TRBV14 NA TGTGCCAGCAGCCCCGGGACTAGCGGGAGCTACGAGCAGTACTTC CASSPGTSGSYEQYF
NA TRBJ2-2 TRBV6-4 few TGTGCCAGCAGTCAAACAGGGCCCGGGGAGCTGTTTTTT CASSQTGPGELFF
TRBD1 TRBJ2-1 TRBV11-3 NA TGTGCCAGCAGCCCCCGGGACAGGGGCAATGAGCAGTTCTTC CASSPRDRGNEQFF
TRBD2 TRBJ2-1 TRBV9 NA TGTGCCAGCAGCGTAGGTACTAGCGGGAGTTATGAGCAGTTCTTC CASSVGTSGSYEQFF
NA TRBJ1-1 TRBV6-5 NA TGTGCCAGCAGTTACATAAGGAGTGGCACTGAAGCTTTCTTT CASSYIRSGTEAFF
NA TRBJ2-7 TRBV5-5 NA TGTGCCAGCAGCGCCGCGGGCCGATCAGTATATCCCTACGAGCAGTACTTC CASSAAGRSVYPYEQYF
TRBD1 TRBJ1-5 TRBV24-1 NA TGTGCCACCAGTGATGGGGGACAGCCCTATCAGCCCCAGCATTTT CATSDGGQPYQPQHF
NA TRBJ1-4 TRBV9 NA TGTGCCAGCAGCGTAGGGGCCCGCAATGAAAAACTGTTTTTT CASSVGARNEKLFF
NA TRBJ1-2 TRBV5-1 NA TGCGCCAGCGCAACCCCACAAGCGGGAAACTATGGCTACACCTTC CASATPQAGNYGYTF
NA TRBJ1-3 TRBV13 NA TGTGCCAGCAGCTTCCCGGGGATCTCTGGAAACACCATATATTTT CASSFPGISGNTIYF
TRBD1 TRBJ2-7 TRBV5-4 once TGTGCCAGCAGCTTAAGGGGACAGGGGAGGAACGAGCAGTACTTC CASSLRGQGRNEQYF
NA TRBJ1-1 TRBV6-5 NA TGTGCCAGCAGTTCTCCGACTGAAGCTTTCTTT CASSSPTEAFF
TRBD2 TRBJ2-1 TRBV7-2 once TGTGCCAGCAGCCCGACTAGCGGGAGAATTGAGCAGTTCTTC CASSPTSGRIEQFF
TRBD2 TRBJ2-5 TRBV6-5 NA TGTGCCAGCAGACAACTAGCGGGAGAGGAGACCCAGTACTTC CASRQLAGEETQYF
TRBD1 TRBJ2-3 TRBV19 NA TGTGCCAGTAGTACAAGACAGGGAAGTAGTACAGATACGCAGTATTTT CASSTRQGSSTDTQYF
NA TRBJ2-7 TRBV18 NA TGTGCCAGCTCACCGGGACTGAATTCCTACGAGCAGTACTTC CASSPGLNSYEQYF
TRBD2 TRBJ2-2 TRBV7-9 NA TGTGTCGGGGAGCGGGAGTATTTAGGCACCGGGGAGCTGTTTTTT CVGEREYLGTGELFF
NA TRBJ1-2 TRBV24-1 once TGTGCCACCAGTGATTCCGTGATCGGTGGCTACACCTTC CATSDSVIGGYTF
TRBD1 TRBJ1-6 TRBV19 NA TGTGCCAGTAGTGCCTGGACAGGGGTGCGTAATTCACCCCTCCACTTT CASSAWTGVRNSPLHF
NA TRBJ1-3 TRBV2 NA TGTGCCAGCAGTTCCCGGAGGGGTCGATCTGGAAACACCATATATTTT CASSSRRGRSGNTIYF
TRBD1 TRBJ2-5 TRBV3-1/TRBV3-2 NA TGTGCCAGCAGCCACCTGGACAGGGAAGAGACCCAGTACTTC CASSHLDREETQYF
NA TRBJ2-6 TRBV11-3 NA TGTGCCGGCAGTACCACAGGGCTCGGGGCCAACGTCCTGACTTTC CAGSTTGLGANVLTF
TRBD2 TRBJ2-7 TRBV5-4 NA TGTGCCAGCAGCTTGGATACTAGCGGGAGGTCCTACGAGCAGTACTTC CASSLDTSGRSYEQYF
NA TRBJ2-7 TRBV6-6 many TGTGCCAGCAGTTACGATCAGGCGTCCTACGAGCAGTACTTC CASSYDQASYEQYF
TRBD1 TRBJ1-3 TRBV15 once TGTGCCACCAGCAGTATTCCTGGGACAGTCTCTGGAAACACCATATATTTT CATSSIPGTVSGNTIYF
TRBD1 TRBJ1-5 TRBV7-9 few TGTGCCAGCAGCCCAGGGACAGGCCGAGGCAATCAGCCCCAGCATTTT CASSPGTGRGNQPQHF
NA TRBJ1-2 TRBV30 NA TGTGCCTGGGAAGGGGGCTATGGCTACACCTTC CAWEGGYGYTF
NA TRBJ1-5 TRBV28 NA TGTGCCATAGGTCGGGCCAGGGCGAACAATCAGCCCCAGCATTTT CAIGRARANNQPQHF